This TCR beta chain was captured in a study of T cell changes during pregnancy in multiple sclerosis. Assay: immunoSEQ multiplex PCR; the TCRdb copy retains only in-frame clones and omits some. This sample has about 77,000 clones, with 70% to 90% found just once. This clone was observed a single time. Germline CDR1 is LGHNA and CDR2 is YNFKEQ. Trimming cost V 0 bases and J 6 bases, with 12 bases left between them. CDR3 length: 15 residues. The material sequenced was peripheral blood, taken before pregnancy. This TCR was sampled from a female donor with multiple sclerosis, enrolled in a pregnancy study. The chain is built from TRBV4-2 and TRBJ1-5; possible D gene TRBD1, 6 bases. CDR3 in DNA: TGTGCCAGCAGCCAAGAACCAGGGGTTGGTCAGCCCCAGCATTTT. This translates into CASSQEPGVGQPQHF.